This T cell receptor (beta chain) was recorded in a study of cytomegalovirus exposure and HLA in healthy donors (dated by TCRdb to the late 2010s). Background on the whole study: An earlier analysis of several hundred of the donors reported 276 Gb of sequence data and 95 million to 130 million unique TCR beta sequences obtained from about 179 million T cells. Approximately 300 gigabases of sequencing data and some 85 million unique TCR sequences were included in an early release covering several hundred HLA-typed donors. The genetic ancestry cluster associated with self-reported Caucasian donors included over 65% of the 300 to 400 genotyped donors. The aim of the study was to test whether cataloging public T cell receptors could identify signatures of past pathogen exposure. The study used immunosequencing to profile the T cell repertoires of 666 subjects and linked those repertoires to cytomegalovirus serostatus. Along with the roughly 670-subject first cohort, a separate validation cohort of over a hundred different subjects was used. To predict cytomegalovirus infection status, the study brought together high-throughput TCR immunosequencing, statistical association of individual TCRs with disease status, and machine learning. In a later analysis, previously published TCR beta repertoires from roughly 710 donors were re-analyzed and high-resolution HLA genotyping was added so that TCR occurrence patterns could be studied. The later analysis used no new phenotypic data to find candidate immune exposures, relying instead on TCR beta sequences and their occurrence across donors. An earlier analysis of around 580 of the donors used high-throughput TCR beta sequencing to judge whether each TCR beta V gene segment behaved as functional or pseudogenic. Donor age, sex, ethnicity and CMV serostatus were compiled together with the repertoire data. Genome-wide SNP genotypes for about 65% of the roughly 670 donors were used in a later genetic analysis, which treated that subset as a discovery cohort. Every discovery cohort repertoire had been produced on one sequencing platform. Both class I and class II loci were covered by HLA typing, at four-digit resolution. Typing coverage differed by locus: A, B, C, DRB1 and DQB1 were typed in roughly 620-630 donors, DQA1 in 522, DPA1 in around 580, and DPB1 in 450 to 490. A handful of DR-DQ haplotypes were handled as single units for association and clustering because linkage in the cohort was strong. Among roughly 400 genotyped donors of the cohort, an average of around 220,000 unique TCR beta nucleotide sequences was sequenced per donor, of which about 19% were non-productive.

The CDR3, from cysteine to phenylalanine, totals 16 residues. Left in the record is the CDR3 DNA by itself, 48 bases read in frame from the first base. Germline trimming: 4 bases from V, 7 bases from J; junction bases outside gene matches: 12. The germline V gene specifies SGHRS as CDR1 and YFSETQ as CDR2. The cohort consisted of 666 healthy bone marrow donors. At the time of sampling, every cohort member was nominally healthy, though immune exposures that went unrecorded were likely present. The donor tested CMV seronegative and was one of the 352 seronegative cohort members. Each donor provided a peripheral blood sample, and peripheral blood mononuclear cells were used for TCR beta sequencing. The Qiagen DNeasy Blood Extraction Kit was used to extract genomic DNA from the blood cell samples. Library creation used the immunoSEQ multiplex PCR assay. A mixture of 60 forward primers for TCR Vbeta segments and 13 reverse primers for TCR Jbeta segments was used in the multiplex PCR. A multiplex PCR assay on genomic DNA amplified the CDR3 region of rearranged TCR beta genes. The Illumina HiSeq System was used to sequence the amplified TCR beta libraries as 87-base-pair reads. The study's own analysis went as follows. A later analysis tallied 75 million to 85 million unique TCR beta chains across the 700 or so repertoires, and about 10 million of those chains were shared by two or more donors. To remove PCR and sequencing errors, raw reads were error-corrected and collapsed into unique sequences using a nearest-neighbor algorithm that merged closely related sequences. Alignment of CDR3 sequences to IMGT reference sequences was used to assign V, D and J gene segments. For a sequence to be retained, a match of at least six nucleotides to both a V gene segment and a J gene segment was required. Rearrangements were classified as productive when the CDR3 lacked stop codons and remained in frame with V and J, and all other rearrangements were classified as non-productive. CDR3 was defined according to IMGT convention as the region running from the second conserved V-encoded cysteine to the conserved J-encoded phenylalanine. The earlier analysis of about 590 of the donors excluded sequences that lacked an unambiguous match to a single V gene segment. An earlier analysis of several hundred of the donors called V segments functional above 56.7% productive rearrangements and segregating when the between-donor standard deviation exceeded 5%. A statistical classification framework was built for diagnosing cytomegalovirus status from the catalog of TCR beta chain sequences. In a later analysis, TCR nucleotide sequences were compared against IMGT/GENE-DB human TR gene sequences so that V and J genes could be assigned. A later analysis assigned CDR3 sequences and most-parsimonious VDJ recombination scenarios with the TCRdist pipeline. In a later analysis, every TCR beta chain was defined by the combination of its CDR3 amino acid sequence and its V-gene family, and reads without a unique V-gene family were dropped. To address suspected cross-contamination and a sequencing artifact, a later analysis removed 550 to 750 highly shared, low-generation-probability nucleotide sequences. In a later analysis, a clonal expansion index for each public chain was calculated from normalized within-repertoire ranks of inferred template counts. In a later analysis, generation probabilities were computed with a VDJ recombination model fitted to out-of-frame rearrangements, and the resulting probabilities were checked against IGoR. Hypergeometric tests were used in a later analysis to score TCR-TCR, TCR-HLA and TCR-CMV co-occurrence, with a repertoire-size bias correction applied to the TCR pairs. In a later analysis, false discovery rates were estimated by permuting HLA or CMV assignments 20 times. In a later analysis, co-occurring TCRs were grouped using DBSCAN, with TCRdist sequence similarity added in when clustering inside HLA-allele-positive subsets. Co-occurrence clustering excluded repertoires with fewer than 30,000 or more than 120,000 public chains, plus five with anomalous nucleotide sharing. TCRdb carries this immuneACCESS record with in-frame sequences only. Its versions omit some clonotypes, under half of them owing to an unresolved V gene in the studies checked, with the rest unexplained. That table gives V, J and clone size, and the DNA gave D and trimming. Counted in this sample were hundreds of thousands of clones; about 74% of them appeared once. Under 2% of the sample belongs to the ten largest clones.

The research as a whole found: In an earlier analysis of 587 of the donors, most TCR beta V segments were observed in productive rearrangements about 87% or about 30% of the time, broadly matching IMGT annotations. Presence/absence analyses assumed roughly uniform sequencing depth across donors, an assumption that may not hold. The 87-base-pair reads could not distinguish some IMGT-functional V segments, including TRBV6-2 and TRBV6-3, so those segments were excluded. Across donors, most TCR sequences were observed very rarely, whereas some public TCRs were present in many individuals. The cohort was sequenced for TCR beta chains only, and without alpha or paired-chain data the features that could be detected were limited. When HLA alleles, especially DR and DQ, strongly co-occurred, attributing TCR associations to individual alleles was difficult. A cluster of highly shared sequence variants was judged likely to represent a technical artifact of the sequencing pipeline. An association between a missense DCLRE1C variant and V-gene and J-gene trimming of TCR beta chains was found in a later genetic analysis and replicated in an independent cohort. The classifier was reported to diagnose cytomegalovirus status with high specificity and sensitivity in both the original cohort and the validation cohort. In a later analysis, HLA-associated TCR beta chains were found to be more clonally expanded and to have lower generation probabilities than equally common non-associated chains. A further reported finding was that TCR beta sequences accurately predicted the HLA-A and HLA-B alleles for most subjects in the first cohort. For the cohort, immune exposure information was limited to CMV serostatus. Specific HLA alleles were associated with some 15,000 TCR beta sequences at a false discovery rate of 0.05 in a later analysis. HLA typing was unavailable for some donors at each locus, so association tests used only the typed subset. The authors suggested that the approach could potentially be generalized to other disease states and immunological phenotypes. Most CMV-associated TCR beta chains appeared to be HLA-restricted in a later analysis, and the HLA associations seemed to be driven largely by CMV exposure. Linkage disequilibrium might explain the correlated functional status among segregating V segments, but an unknown experimental factor could not be ruled out. A few of the identified cytomegalovirus-associated TCR beta chains were confirmed in vitro to be specific for cytomegalovirus antigens. Compared with the roughly 720-donor mean, donors in an Asian-associated ancestry cluster had fewer N-insertions in productive TCRs, according to a later genetic analysis. Over 15 rarely observed V segments, including chromosome 9 orphons, were excluded from the earlier analysis of a few hundred of the donors because counts were too low. Several of the top co-occurrence clusters appeared to be linked to parvovirus B19, influenza, CMV and Epstein-Barr virus, according to a later analysis. A total of about 180 TCR beta chains were listed by the study as associated with cytomegalovirus. In a later analysis, the rate of TCR association differed among HLA loci, with DRB1 alleles having the most associated TCRs and HLA-C alleles having the fewest.

In regard to this clone: The specificity of this receptor is unknown. It has no much larger one-base neighbor in the sample; base qualities were not kept.

Specimen: PBMCs. Rearrangement joined TRBV5-1 to TRBJ2-1, with 9 middle bases fitting TRBD2. The receptor comes from a woman aged 25 to 39 in good health and CMV-seronegative. The sequenced DNA is TGCGCCAGCAGCGCGTCGGGGCGGGAGGGCCGGAATGAGCAGTTCTTC. It encodes CASSASGREGRNEQFF.